This paragraph reports one T cell receptor beta chain. Looked up from germline, CDR1 is SGHTA and CDR2 is FQGNSA. The V gene lost 5 bases and the J gene lost 2 bases, with 9 bases spanning the gap. This CDR3 has 13 residues. This specimen comes from a study of blood T cell repertoires in COVID-19. The assay was immunoSEQ multiplex PCR, and TCRdb's table has in-frame clones only and misses some. The data contain 150,000 to 200,000 clones, 86% of them singletons. V usage is TRBV7-2 and J usage is TRBJ1-1; D is undetermined. This sequence was found in a man between 18 and 29 years old with acute or convalescent COVID-19. Sequenced material: peripheral blood. This CDR3 reads CASSLLYNTEAFF. The CDR3 nucleotides are TGTGCCAGCAGCCTCCTCTATAACACTGAAGCTTTCTTT. Filled out from reference TRBV7-2 and TRBJ1-1, the complete variable domain reads GAGVSQSPSNKVTEKGKDVELRCDPISGHTALYWYRQSLGQGLEFLIYFQGNSAPDKSGLPSDRFSAERTGGSVSTLTIQRTQQEDSAVYLCASSLLYNTEAFFGQGTRLTVV.